This T cell receptor (beta chain) was documented in a study of beta chain features in type 1 diabetes. Study-level information: Healthy donors and patients showed comparable age, gender and cell yields. Study results and limitations: Junctions at VDJ sites from type 1 diabetes patients had fewer insertions and more deletions.

The CDR3 length is 14 residues. The germline V gene has CDR1 MDHEN and CDR2 SYDVKM. V lost 3 bases, J lost 1 base, and 9 bases lay in between. The sample holds a few counts of this clone. Its antigen is still unknown. The investigators reverse transcribed all of the isolated RNA, so they sequenced expressed TCRB transcripts. Using immunoSEQ multiplex PCR, the repertoire was profiled, and TCRdb retains in-frame clones only, with some absent. Seen here are some 410,000 clones, approximately 10% observed once, and the top ten hold around 0.05%. The chain links TRBV28 to TRBJ1-2; D is undetermined. The specimen sequenced was naive CD4+ T cells from blood. The source of this sequence is a woman aged 18 to 35 in good health. CDR3 protein: CASSFRTYNYGYTF. Here the CDR3 DNA reads TGTGCCAGCAGTTTCAGGACGTATAACTATGGCTACACCTTC.